Presented here are 26 T cell receptor beta chains from one specimen sequenced in a study of cytomegalovirus exposure and HLA in healthy donors. The PCR employed 60 Vbeta primers together with 13 Jbeta primers. Sequencing used immunoSEQ multiplex PCR; TCRdb keeps in-frame clones, though not all of them. There are more than 200,000 clones in the sample; around 85% occur only once, and 0.2% to 0.25% lies in the top ten. Sequencing was performed on PBMCs. All receptors derive from a girl aged 2-10 years in good health and CMV-seronegative.

The chain employs TRBV2 and TRBJ1-5, with TRBD1 matching over 7 bases. The length of the CDR3 is 13 residues. Trimming removed 2 bases from V and 5 bases from J; junction bases left unmatched: 0. Germline CDR1 and CDR2: SNHLY and FYNNEI. CDR3 DNA sequence: TGTGCCAGCAGTGAAACAGGGGATCAGCCCCAGCATTTT. This sequence encodes CASSETGDQPQHF.

The chain carries TRBV30 and TRBJ2-5; 7 bases align to TRBD1. Trimming cost V 5 bases and J 5 bases; bases outside gene matches: 14. Germline V CDR1 and CDR2: GTSNPN, SVGIG (reference sequence). The CDR3 runs 15 residues. CDR3 coding DNA: TGTGCCTGGTTGGACAAGAACAGGGGAGCGGAGACCCAGTACTTC. Encoded protein: CAWLDKNRGAETQYF.

This clone has more than one count but fewer than ten. The chain couples TRBV2 to TRBJ2-2, with 8 positions matching TRBD2. CDR3 length equals 14 residues. Losses at the gene ends were 6 bases for V and 6 bases for J; bases not matched to a gene: 6. Looked up from germline, CDR1 is SNHLY and CDR2 is FYNNEI. CDR3 in DNA: TGTGCCAGCAGACCTAGCGGGTCGGCCGGGGAGCTGTTTTTT. As protein: CASRPSGSAGELFF.

The chain has TRBV6-1 and TRBJ2-7; D is perhaps TRBD1 (5 bases). The CDR3 has 13 residues. Germline loops: CDR1 MNHNS, CDR2 SASEGT. V shed 4 bases and J shed 4 bases, with 11 bases lying between them. Here the CDR3 reads CASSGQGMYEQYF. The CDR3 DNA sequence: TGTGCCAGCAGTGGTCAGGGCATGTACGAGCAGTACTTC.

The chain recombines TRBV29-1 with TRBJ2-2; 10 nucleotides match TRBD1. Trimming at V came to 2 bases and at J to 4 bases, leaving 4 bases not matched to a gene. This CDR3 region has 15 residues. Germline assignment: CDR1 SQVTM and CDR2 ANQGSEA. The CDR3 here is CSVETRDRGTGELFF. CDR3 sequence (DNA): TGCAGCGTTGAAACCCGGGACAGGGGCACCGGGGAGCTGTTTTTT.

The rearrangement links TRBV7-6 to TRBJ1-5; 10 bases line up with TRBD1. V shed 1 base and J 4 bases; nucleotides not matched to a gene: 7. Germline CDR1 reads SGHVS; CDR2 reads FNYEAQ. This CDR3 is built from 17 residues. The CDR3 here is CASSLGLGQGLNQPQHF. The CDR3 DNA follows: TGTGCCAGCAGCTTAGGGCTGGGACAGGGGCTAAATCAGCCCCAGCATTTT. The full variable domain, rest sourced from reference TRBV7-6 and TRBJ1-5, is GAGVSQSPRYKVTKRGQDVALRCDPISGHVSLYWYRQALGQGPEFLTYFNYEAQQDKSGLPNDRFSAERPEGSISTLTIQRTEQRDSAMYRCASSLGLGQGLNQPQHFGDGTRLSIL.

The V call is TRBV15, the J call TRBJ2-3; D gene uncertain. The CDR3 runs to 15 residues. Looked up from germline, CDR1 is LNHNV and CDR2 is YYDKDF (reference sequence). Deletions cut 0 bases from V and 2 bases from J, with 9 bases between. CDR3 sequence: CATSRDPSITDTQYF. The DNA of the CDR3 is TGTGCCACCAGCAGAGATCCCAGTATCACAGATACGCAGTATTTT.

This clone was seen a handful of times. V gene TRBV5-1 combines with J gene TRBJ2-1; 8 nucleotides align to TRBD1. V lost 4 bases, J lost 12 bases, and 3 bases stayed unmatched. The germline V gene has CDR1 SGHRS and CDR2 YFSETQ. The CDR3 sequence is 11 residues long. The CDR3 DNA follows: TGCGCCAGCAGCACCGGGACAGGGCAGTTCTTC. Its translation: CASSTGTGQFF.

The chain is built from TRBV4-2 and TRBJ1-5; D unresolved. The CDR3 is 15 residues long. V lost 0 bases to trimming and J lost 0 bases, with 6 bases between them. CDR1 is LGHNA and CDR2 is YNFKEQ in the germline V gene. CDR3 sequence: CASSQDGFSNQPQHF. In DNA form, the CDR3 reads TGTGCCAGCAGCCAAGACGGTTTTAGCAATCAGCCCCAGCATTTT.

The CDR3 here is CATRSSDSFSYEQYF. The CDR3 DNA is TGTGCCACCAGATCGAGCGATTCCTTTTCCTACGAGCAGTACTTC. This chain joins TRBV15 and TRBJ2-7; no clear D. V dropped 6 bases and J dropped 1 base, with 16 bases sitting between them. CDR1 is LNHNV, CDR2 YYDKDF, per germline (reference sequence). The CDR3 has 15 amino acids.

This clone was found a few times. The sample holds other DNA sequences that translate to the same CDR3. J is TRBJ1-3 and V is TRBV4-1, with a weak D call TRBD1 (6 bases). Trimming shortened V by 0 bases and J by 3 bases, and 9 bases separated the two germline ends. CDR1 is MGHRA and CDR2 is YSYEKL in the germline V gene. This CDR3 contains 15 residues. In DNA form, the CDR3 reads TGCGCCAGCAGCCAAGACACAGGGTATGGAAACACCATATATTTT. It encodes CASSQDTGYGNTIYF.

This chain's CDR3 is CASSTSPLGAGGGYEQFF. In DNA form, the CDR3 reads TGTGCCAGCAGCACGAGCCCTCTCGGGGCGGGGGGTGGCTATGAGCAGTTCTTC. The chain links TRBV9 to TRBJ2-1, with TRBD2 matching over 8 bases. The J segment lost 8 bases and the V segment lost 4 bases, leaving 20 bases of the junction unmatched. Per germline, CDR1 SGDLS and CDR2 YYNGEE. The CDR3 has 18 amino acids.

J is TRBJ1-1 and V is TRBV6-1, with D uncertain. V gave up 6 bases and J gave up 1 base, with 6 bases separating them. Germline values: CDR1 MNHNS, CDR2 SASEGT. This CDR3 contains 12 residues. CDR3 bases: TGTGCCAGCAGGGAGACGAACACTGAAGCTTTCTTT. Protein sequence: CASRETNTEAFF.

V and J are TRBV9 and TRBJ1-2, with 10 bases identical to TRBD1. J gave up 2 bases and V 5 bases, and 3 bases lay outside the gene matches. The CDR3 extends over 14 amino acids. Germline CDR1 and CDR2: SGDLS and YYNGEE. The CDR3 protein is CASRGTGANYGYTF. Written as DNA, the CDR3 is TGTGCCAGCAGGGGGACAGGGGCGAACTATGGCTACACCTTC.

The V and J genes are TRBV7-2 and TRBJ2-7; a weak D match, TRBD2 (6 bases). CDR1 is SGHTA, CDR2 FQGNSA, per germline. V was clipped by 0 bases and J by 4 bases, with 10 bases between them. The length of the CDR3 is 14 residues. CDR3 DNA sequence: TGTGCCAGCAGCTTAGCCGGGGGTGGGTACGAGCAGTACTTC. This sequence encodes CASSLAGGGYEQYF.

The genes are TRBV5-4 and TRBJ2-6; D is undetermined. Germline V lookup: CDR1 SGHNT, CDR2 YYREEE (reference sequence). The length of the CDR3 is 15 residues. V was cut by 2 bases and J by 2 bases, with 8 bases left in between. This chain's CDR3 is CASSFLGAGANVLTF. The CDR3 DNA sequence: TGTGCCAGCAGCTTCTTGGGCGCTGGGGCCAACGTCCTGACTTTC.

This clone has more than one count but fewer than ten. CDR3 in amino acids: CASSSSSGGAYEQYF. The CDR3 DNA reads as TGTGCCAGCAGCTCATCTAGCGGGGGGGCCTACGAGCAGTACTTC. The chain recombines TRBV7-9 with TRBJ2-7; the match to TRBD2 covers 12 bases. The V gene's germline CDR1 is SEHNR and CDR2 FQNEAQ (reference sequence). V lost 4 bases and J lost 2; bases outside the gene matches: 3. The CDR3 covers 15 residues. Filled out from reference TRBV7-9 and TRBJ2-7, the complete variable domain reads DTGVSQNPRHKITKRGQNVTFRCDPISEHNRLYWYRQTLGQGPEFLTYFQNEAQLEKSRLLSDRFSAERPKGSFSTLEIQRTEQGDSAMYLCASSSSSGGAYEQYFGPGTRLTVT.

The V call is TRBV6-4, the J call TRBJ2-3; 8 bases are a match to TRBD2. The germline V gene encodes CDR1 MRHNA and CDR2 SNTAGT. The V segment lost 5 bases and the J segment 0 bases; nucleotides outside the gene matches: 1. The CDR3 is made up of 14 amino acids. CDR3 coding DNA: TGTGCCAGCAGTTTAGCGGGGAGCACAGATACGCAGTATTTT. Its translation is CASSLAGSTDTQYF.

The chain uses TRBV2 and TRBJ2-5; 7 nucleotides align to TRBD2. V shed 5 bases and J 5 bases; nucleotides not matched to a gene: 11. CDR3 length: 15 residues. Germline V gene sequence: CDR1 SNHLY, CDR2 FYNNEI. The CDR3 DNA follows: TGTGCCAGCAGTCGGGACTACACCCGCGGGGAGACCCAGTACTTC. Residues: CASSRDYTRGETQYF.

This rearrangement joins TRBV6-1 to TRBJ2-7, with a weak D call TRBD2 (5 bases). Looked up from germline, CDR1 is MNHNS and CDR2 is SASEGT. This CDR3 is built from 13 residues. V lost 2 bases, J lost 6 bases, and 11 bases lay in between. CDR3 nucleotides: TGTGCCAGCAGTGAATGGGAGAGGACCGAGCAGTACTTC. Protein product: CASSEWERTEQYF.

The rearrangement joins TRBV27 to TRBJ2-7; 13 nucleotides agree with TRBD2. The J segment lost 5 bases and the V segment lost 5 bases, leaving 3 bases of the junction unmatched. The CDR3 covers 14 residues. The V gene's germline CDR1 is MNHEY and CDR2 SMNVEV (reference sequence). The CDR3 protein is CASSRTSGGHEQYF. CDR3 nucleotides: TGTGCCAGCAGTCGGACTAGCGGGGGCCACGAGCAGTACTTC.

This chain uses TRBV6-1 with TRBJ2-1; D might be TRBD2 (5 bases). Deletions cut 1 base from V and 0 bases from J, with 10 bases between. The CDR3 covers 16 residues. Germline V lookup: CDR1 MNHNS, CDR2 SASEGT. This CDR3 reads CASSEERGPSYNEQFF. The CDR3 region has the DNA TGTGCCAGCAGTGAAGAACGCGGGCCCTCCTACAATGAGCAGTTCTTC.

The chain links TRBV4-2 to TRBJ1-5; 10 nucleotides match TRBD1. The V segment lost 2 bases and the J segment 2 bases; nucleotides outside the gene matches: 9. This CDR3 spans 18 amino acids. Germline loops: CDR1 LGHNA, CDR2 YNFKEQ. The CDR3 DNA reads as TGTGCCAGCAGCCAATCGGACAGGGGGAAAGAGGGCAATCAGCCCCAGCATTTT. Its translation is CASSQSDRGKEGNQPQHF.

The chain is built from TRBV30 and TRBJ1-5, with 9 bases lining up with TRBD1. The CDR3 runs 17 residues. The trim removed 2 bases at V and 0 bases at J, leaving 8 bases unmatched. Germline V gene lookup returns CDR1 GTSNPN and CDR2 SVGIG (reference sequence). CDR3 residues: CAWSPDRGHYSNQPQHF. CDR3 nucleotides: TGTGCCTGGAGTCCGGACAGGGGCCATTATAGCAATCAGCCCCAGCATTTT.

CDR3 bases: TGTGCCAGCAGTTACACCGGGACAGAGGCCGAGCAGTACTTC. Translating it yields CASSYTGTEAEQYF. The rearrangement joins TRBV6-5 to TRBJ2-5; 7 bases agree with TRBD1. Matching the DNA end better, TRBJ2-7 makes the J call doubtful. The CDR3 covers 14 residues. Germline assignment: CDR1 MNHEY and CDR2 SVGAGI.

The rearrangement joins TRBV30 to TRBJ1-2; 7 bases are a match to TRBD1. This CDR3 has 13 amino acids. V lost 3 bases and J lost 3; bases outside the gene matches: 4. Germline CDR1 GTSNPN, CDR2 SVGIG (reference sequence). The CDR3 loop is CAWSGTDYYGYTF. In nucleotides, the CDR3 is TGTGCCTGGAGCGGGACAGACTACTATGGCTACACCTTC.